These 32 T cell receptor beta chains share one sample of origin, sequenced in a study of blood T cell repertoires in COVID-19. Sequencing used immunoSEQ multiplex PCR; TCRdb keeps in-frame clones, though not all of them. The data show approximately 300,000 clones, approximately 90% seen once. The sample taken for sequencing was peripheral blood. The receptors come from a woman aged 25 to 45 with COVID-19, enrolled during active disease.

The table lists this clone with a count of one. The J gene is TRBJ1-5, the V gene TRBV7-8; D remains unclear. CDR1 SGHVS and CDR2 FQNEAQ come from the germline V gene. Trimming shortened V by 1 base and J by 0 bases, and 7 bases separated the two germline ends. The length of the CDR3 is 15 residues. CDR3 protein: CASSLVGSSNQPQHF. The CDR3 coding sequence is TGTGCCAGCAGCTTAGTTGGGAGTAGCAATCAGCCCCAGCATTTT.

The chain recombines TRBV19 with TRBJ2-7, with a possible D match to TRBD2 (6 bases). Germline CDR1 reads LNHDA; CDR2 reads SQIVND (reference sequence). The CDR3 has 13 amino acids. Trimming cost V 4 bases and J 4 bases, with 11 bases left between them. CDR3 DNA: TGTGCCAGTAGTAGCGGGGTAGGATACGAGCAGTACTTC. Protein sequence: CASSSGVGYEQYF.

The sample holds one count of this clone. The chain uses TRBV7-3 and TRBJ2-2; possibly TRBD1 for D (5 bases). V lost 5 bases to trimming and J lost 7 bases, with 14 bases between them. Germline CDR1 SGHTA, CDR2 FQGTGA. The CDR3 length is 14 residues. This chain's CDR3 is CASSPTPGIGELFF. The CDR3 DNA reads as TGTGCCAGCAGCCCAACTCCAGGGATCGGGGAGCTGTTTTTT.

The chain employs TRBV2 and TRBJ2-4, with TRBD2 as a possible D gene (5 bases). Germline CDR1 SNHLY, CDR2 FYNNEI. The V gene lost 4 bases and the J gene lost 0 bases, with 7 bases spanning the gap. The CDR3 extends over 14 amino acids. The CDR3 coding sequence is TGTGCCAGCAGTGGAGGGAGAGCCAAAAACATTCAGTACTTC. This encodes CASSGGRAKNIQYF.

The gene calls are TRBV5-6 and TRBJ2-5; no firm D call. CDR1 and CDR2 from the germline V gene are SGHDT and YYEEEE. Trimming cost V 4 bases and J 3 bases, with 19 bases left between them. The CDR3 spans 16 residues. The CDR3 spells CASSLPLSRGEETQYF. The CDR3, as DNA: TGTGCCAGCAGCCTACCCCTAAGTCGCGGAGAAGAGACCCAGTACTTC.

V usage is TRBV3-1 (or the pseudogene TRBV3-2) and J usage is TRBJ2-7; the match to TRBD1 covers 7 bases. This CDR3 contains 13 residues. The trim removed 0 bases at V and 7 bases at J, leaving 3 bases unmatched. Per germline, CDR1 LGHDT and CDR2 YNNKEL (reference sequence). The CDR3 is CASSQDRGLEQYF. CDR3 in DNA: TGTGCCAGCAGCCAAGATAGGGGGCTTGAGCAGTACTTC.

The gene calls are TRBV20-1 and TRBJ1-5, with D unclear. V was shortened by 3 bases and J by 6 bases, with 12 bases between the two germline ends. Germline CDR1 is DFQATT and CDR2 is SNEGSKA (reference sequence). The CDR3 is made up of 13 amino acids. CDR3 region: CSASPPAPQPQHF. The CDR3 bases are TGCAGTGCTAGTCCCCCAGCGCCTCAGCCCCAGCATTTT.

The chain has TRBV5-6 and TRBJ2-7, with 7 bases identical to TRBD1. J gave up 0 bases and V 0 bases, and 6 bases lay outside the gene matches. Germline V gives CDR1 SGHDT, CDR2 YYEEEE. The CDR3 has 16 residues. DNA of the CDR3: TGTGCCAGCAGCTTGGGGGACAGTCGGCGCTCCTACGAGCAGTACTTC. Translated, it gives CASSLGDSRRSYEQYF.

The rearrangement joins TRBV10-1 to TRBJ2-7; TRBD1 matches 9 bases. The germline V gene encodes CDR1 WNHNN and CDR2 SYGVQD (reference sequence). After removal of 8 bases from V and 5 bases from J, the junction contained 7 bases not matched to a gene. The CDR3 has 13 amino acids. In DNA, the CDR3 is TGCGCCAGCGGGTCCCGGGACAGGGACGAGCAGTACTTC. Protein: CASGSRDRDEQYF.

The chain's CDR3 is CASSLAFRAAGELFF. In nucleotides, the CDR3 is TGTGCCAGCAGCTTAGCCTTCAGGGCCGCCGGGGAGCTGTTTTTT. The V call is TRBV7-2, the J call TRBJ2-2; a possible D gene is TRBD1 (5 bases). V lost 0 bases and J lost 6, with 11 bases in between. This CDR3 has 15 amino acids. Germline V lookup: CDR1 SGHTA, CDR2 FQGNSA.

The chain combines TRBV18 with TRBJ2-7; a possible D gene is TRBD1 (6 bases). V was clipped by 1 base and J by 6 bases, with 10 bases between them. The length of the CDR3 is 13 residues. Looked up from germline, CDR1 is KGHSH and CDR2 is LQKENI. Written as DNA, the CDR3 is TGTGCCAGCTCACCACTACAGGGCTCCGAGCAGTACTTC. Translation: CASSPLQGSEQYF.

The CDR3 is CASSPGISGRDEQFF. As DNA, the CDR3 is TGTGCCAGCAGTCCTGGGATTAGCGGGAGGGATGAGCAGTTCTTC. J is TRBJ2-1 and V is TRBV6-5; the match to TRBD2 covers 11 bases. With 5 bases clipped from V and 8 bases from J, the junction kept 8 bases outside the gene matches. The CDR3 spans 15 residues. The germline CDR1 and CDR2 sequences are MNHEY and SVGAGI.

This chain links TRBV2 with TRBJ2-5, with D perhaps matching TRBD1 (5 bases). This CDR3 comprises 15 residues. The germline V gene encodes CDR1 SNHLY and CDR2 FYNNEI. V shed 6 bases and J shed 5 bases, with 19 bases lying between them. The CDR3 region has the DNA TGTGCCAGCAGCCCTGAAAAGGGGTTGGGGGAGACCCAGTACTTC. Its protein is CASSPEKGLGETQYF.

The J gene is TRBJ1-1, the V gene TRBV19; D remains unclear. The V gene lost 0 bases and the J gene lost 10 bases, with 18 bases spanning the gap. This CDR3 is built from 15 residues. Germline loops: CDR1 LNHDA, CDR2 SQIVND (reference sequence). This CDR3 reads CASSIEGGRGFGAFF. The DNA of the CDR3 is TGTGCCAGTAGTATAGAGGGCGGCAGAGGGTTCGGAGCTTTCTTT.

A few counts support this clone. This chain connects TRBV5-8 to TRBJ1-4; 7 positions agree with TRBD1. Germline lookup yields CDR1 SGHTS and CDR2 YDEGEE. The CDR3 has 13 amino acids. V was pared by 3 bases and J by 8 bases, with 4 bases of the junction left unmatched. CDR3 bases: TGTGCCAGCAGCTACGACAGGGTGGAAAAACTGTTTTTT. This translates into CASSYDRVEKLFF.

The chain employs TRBV30 and TRBJ2-7, with D hard to call. The CDR3 spans 12 residues. Germline CDR1 and CDR2: GTSNPN and SVGIG (reference sequence). The V gene lost 2 bases and the J gene lost 7 bases, with 12 bases spanning the gap. The CDR3 bases are TGTGCCTGGAGTAAGACGGCCGGGGAGCAGTACTTC. It translates to CAWSKTAGEQYF.

This rearrangement joins TRBV5-8 to TRBJ2-4, with 7 bases fitting TRBD1. In germline, CDR1 is SGHTS, CDR2 YDEGEE. The CDR3 has 14 residues. The V gene end was trimmed by 1 base and the J gene end by 8 bases; junction bases not matched to a gene: 6. CDR3 sequence (DNA): TGTGCCAGCAGCTTGTTCAGAGACAGGGACATTCAGTACTTC. Protein product: CASSLFRDRDIQYF.

The gene calls are TRBV30 and TRBJ2-2; 8 bases align to TRBD1. The CDR3 sequence is 15 residues long. Trimming took 1 base from V and 3 from J; bases not matched to a gene: 4. CDR1 GTSNPN and CDR2 SVGIG come from the germline V gene (reference sequence). The CDR3 nucleotides are TGTGCCTGGAGTGCAGAGGACAGGGACACCGGGGAGCTGTTTTTT. It translates to CAWSAEDRDTGELFF. Full variable domain (remainder filled in from reference TRBV30 and TRBJ2-2): SQTIHQWPATLVQPVGSPLSLECTVEGTSNPNLYWYRQAAGRGLQLLFYSVGIGQISSEVPQNLSASRPQDRQFILSSKKLLLSDSGFYLCAWSAEDRDTGELFFGEGSRLTVL.

V is TRBV5-4 and J is TRBJ2-5, with D possibly being TRBD2 (5 bases). The CDR3 is 13 amino acids. Trimming shortened V by 3 bases and J by 5 bases, and 11 bases separated the two germline ends. The germline CDR1 and CDR2 sequences are SGHNT and YYREEE (reference sequence). CDR3 DNA sequence: TGTGCCAGCAGCTACGGACTCCTTGAGACCCAGTACTTC. Protein: CASSYGLLETQYF.

The V gene is TRBV6-2 or TRBV6-3, the J gene TRBJ2-7; D unresolved. CDR1 MNHEY and CDR2 SVGEGT come from the germline V gene. Deletions cut 5 bases from V and 2 bases from J, with 13 bases between. This CDR3 is 14 amino acids long. The CDR3 nucleotides read TGTGCCAGCAGTCTGATACTATTTCCCTACGAGCAGTACTTC. The encoded protein is CASSLILFPYEQYF.

This chain's CDR3 is CASSFGQTNEKLFF. The CDR3 coding sequence is TGCGCCAGCAGTTTTGGACAAACTAATGAAAAACTGTTTTTT. J is TRBJ1-4 and V is TRBV5-1; D is possibly TRBD1 (5 bases). Trimming removed 5 bases at V and 1 base at J, with 9 bases between. The germline CDR1 and CDR2 sequences are SGHRS and YFSETQ. This CDR3 is built from 14 residues.

This chain connects TRBV19 to TRBJ1-2; D may be TRBD1 (6 bases). From germline, CDR1 is LNHDA and CDR2 SQIVND (reference sequence). CDR3 length: 17 residues. Trimming removed 2 bases from V and 2 bases from J, with 18 bases in between. CDR3 region: CASSIFPGDYRNYGYTF. In nucleotides, the CDR3 is TGTGCCAGTAGTATATTCCCAGGGGATTATCGGAACTATGGCTACACCTTC.

The rearrangement joins TRBV9 to TRBJ2-7; 8 bases map to TRBD2. Germline V gives CDR1 SGDLS, CDR2 YYNGEE. The length of the CDR3 is 14 residues. J gave up 1 base and V 3 bases, and 3 bases lay outside the gene matches. The CDR3 sequence is CASSAASGSYEQYF. CDR3 nucleotide sequence: TGTGCCAGCAGCGCGGCTAGCGGGTCCTACGAGCAGTACTTC.

This rearrangement joins TRBV28 to TRBJ1-3, with D possibly being TRBD1 (5 bases). The CDR3 totals 17 residues. The germline CDR1 and CDR2 sequences are MDHEN and SYDVKM. V lost 3 bases and J lost 0, with 15 bases in between. The CDR3, as DNA: TGTGCCAGCAGTTTGAGTGGGCCGGGGGGCTCTGGAAACACCATATATTTT. Translation: CASSLSGPGGSGNTIYF.

The chain recombines TRBV28 with TRBJ1-5, with D perhaps matching TRBD1 (5 bases). This CDR3 has 17 residues. Germline V lookup: CDR1 MDHEN, CDR2 SYDVKM. Trimming took off 1 base at V and 3 bases at J, with 16 bases between the two ends. Here the CDR3 DNA reads TGTGCCAGCAGTTTATATATAGGGGTAGGGGACAATCAGCCCCAGCATTTT. Translating gives CASSLYIGVGDNQPQHF.

The gene calls are TRBV15 and TRBJ2-3; D is ambiguous. V was trimmed by 0 bases and J by 3 bases, leaving 10 bases between them. The CDR3 spans 15 residues. Germline-derived CDR1 and CDR2 are LNHNV and YYDKDF (reference sequence). For the CDR3, the DNA is TGTGCCACCAGCAGAGAGGGTAGGCGGACAGATACGCAGTATTTT. This translates into CATSREGRRTDTQYF.

The chain has TRBV2 and TRBJ2-7, with D maybe TRBD1 (6 bases). Germline V lookup: CDR1 SNHLY, CDR2 FYNNEI. V lost 2 bases, J lost 5 bases, and 13 bases lay in between. CDR3 length equals 14 residues. The CDR3 DNA reads TGTGCCAGCAGTGAATGGCAGGGGATCGACGAGCAGTACTTC. Amino acid sequence: CASSEWQGIDEQYF.

The chain combines TRBV5-1 with TRBJ2-1, with TRBD1 matching over 8 bases. Germline V lookup: CDR1 SGHRS, CDR2 YFSETQ. The V segment lost 4 bases and the J segment 9 bases; nucleotides outside the gene matches: 12. The CDR3 is 15 amino acids. The CDR3 DNA sequence: TGCGCCAGCAGCCGAAAGACAGGGGCCGGGGGTGAGCAGTTCTTC. It yields the protein CASSRKTGAGGEQFF.

The chain couples TRBV5-1 to TRBJ2-1, with 12 bases that match TRBD2. Germline V gives CDR1 SGHRS, CDR2 YFSETQ. The trim removed 7 bases at V and 3 bases at J, leaving 2 bases unmatched. The CDR3 length is 14 residues. The CDR3 spells CASRTSGIYNEQFF. The CDR3 DNA reads TGCGCCAGCCGGACTAGCGGGATCTACAATGAGCAGTTCTTC.

To note about this clone: Within the sample, other DNA sequences also encode this same CDR3. This chain uses TRBV12-3 or TRBV12-4 with TRBJ2-5, with D possibly TRBD1 on 5 matching bases. CDR3 length: 13 amino acids. V was clipped by 3 bases and J by 0 bases, with 5 bases between them. CDR3 loop: CASSLTDQETQYF. CDR3 coding DNA: TGTGCCAGCAGTTTGACAGACCAAGAGACCCAGTACTTC.

The chain recombines TRBV5-8 with TRBJ2-5; 9 positions agree with TRBD1. CDR3 length: 16 amino acids. Trimming took 2 bases from V and 4 from J; bases not matched to a gene: 9. CDR1 is SGHTS, CDR2 YDEGEE, per germline. CDR3 sequence: CASSLTGTGLGETQYF. The DNA of the CDR3 is TGTGCCAGCAGCTTAACCGGGACAGGGCTGGGAGAGACCCAGTACTTC.

The V and J genes are TRBV4-3 and TRBJ2-1, with D tentatively TRBD2 (6 bases). This CDR3 is 14 amino acids long. Germline loops: CDR1 LGHNA, CDR2 YSLEER. Between the trimmed V and J ends, which lost 1 base and 5 bases, there was a span of 9 bases. The CDR3 DNA follows: TGCGCCAGCAGCCAAGGACTAGAGAACAATGAGCAGTTCTTC. Translation gives CASSQGLENNEQFF.